These 4 T cell receptor beta chains were all obtained from the same sample, sequenced in a study of blood T cell repertoires in COVID-19. Sequenced by immunoSEQ multiplex PCR; TCRdb stores in-frame clones only, minus some. The table shows about 240,000 clones, with roughly 86% occurring only once. What was sequenced was peripheral blood. Every receptor here comes from a man older than 75 with acute or convalescent COVID-19.

The gene calls are TRBV7-8 and TRBJ1-4; possible D gene TRBD1, 5 bases. The CDR3 is made up of 15 amino acids. The germline V gene has CDR1 SGHVS and CDR2 FQNEAQ. The ends were cut back, 1 base at V and 11 bases at J, with 17 bases in the middle. CDR3 protein: CASSLEPGLGVKLFF. The CDR3 DNA sequence: TGTGCCAGCAGCTTAGAACCTGGGTTAGGGGTGAAACTGTTTTTT.

Concerning this clone itself: Within the sample, other DNA sequences also encode this same CDR3. CDR3 loop: CASSPRLAGGNEQFF. For the CDR3, the DNA is TGTGCCAGCAGTCCCAGACTAGCGGGAGGTAATGAGCAGTTCTTC. The V call is TRBV27, the J call TRBJ2-1; 13 bases match TRBD2. Per the germline V gene, CDR1 is MNHEY and CDR2 is SMNVEV (reference sequence). The CDR3 is 15 amino acids. Trimming at V came to 5 bases and at J to 7 bases, leaving 5 bases not matched to a gene.

This clone came up once. The chain is built from TRBV7-8 and TRBJ1-1, with D possibly matching TRBD1 (6 bases). Trimming removed 5 bases from V and 7 bases from J, with 17 bases in between. Germline V gives CDR1 SGHVS, CDR2 FQNEAQ. CDR3 size: 14 residues. CDR3 sequence: CASSNPWTVNEAFF. The CDR3, as DNA: TGTGCCAGCAGCAACCCTTGGACAGTCAATGAAGCTTTCTTT.

This sequence joins TRBV28 and TRBJ1-4, with D unclear. The CDR3 length is 14 residues. CDR1 is MDHEN and CDR2 is SYDVKM in the germline V gene. V was cut by 5 bases and J by 5 bases, with 12 bases left in between. The CDR3 bases are TGTGCCAGCAGTCCTCCGGGAGTGAATGAAAAACTGTTTTTT. This gives the protein CASSPPGVNEKLFF.